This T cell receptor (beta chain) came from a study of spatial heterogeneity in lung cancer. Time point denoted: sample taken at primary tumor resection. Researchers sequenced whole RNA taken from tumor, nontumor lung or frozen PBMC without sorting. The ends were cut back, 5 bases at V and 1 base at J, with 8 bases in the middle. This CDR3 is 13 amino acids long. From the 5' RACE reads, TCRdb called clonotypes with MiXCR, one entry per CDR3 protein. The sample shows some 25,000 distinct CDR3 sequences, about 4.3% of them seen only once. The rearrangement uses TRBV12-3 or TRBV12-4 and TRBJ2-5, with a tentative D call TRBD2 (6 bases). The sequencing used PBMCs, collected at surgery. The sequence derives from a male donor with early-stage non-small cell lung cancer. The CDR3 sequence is CASSHSGQETQYF. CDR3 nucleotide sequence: TGTGCCAGCAGTCATAGCGGCCAAGAGACCCAGTACTTC.